A selection of T cell receptor beta chains follows, all from one sample in a study of control samples from healthy donors and cancer patients. Here immunoSEQ multiplex PCR was the method, and the copy in TCRdb shows in-frame clones only, minus some. Of some 15,000 clones listed, about 90% are singletons. The sequencing input was PBMCs. The receptor source for this set is a woman aged 70-85 years with colorectal cancer. Both conserved end residues are part of each CDR3. D genes are given only for firm matches. Not all rows give a size; the values are once, few, many and, for expanded clones, a class.

CDR3nt	CDR3aa	d_gene	abundance	len	j_gene	v_gene
TGTGCCAGCAATCTAGCGGGAGGCTGGGGGACCGGGGAGCTGTTTTTT	CASNLAGGWGTGELFF	TRBD2	.	16	TRBJ2-2	TRBV6-4
TGCGCCAGCAGCCAAGAAATAGGGCGGCCGAACACTGAAGCTTTCTTT	CASSQEIGRPNTEAFF	.	.	16	TRBJ1-1	TRBV4-1
TGTGCCAGCAGTGAAGCGGGCGGGGGGGTAACAGATACGCAGTATTTT	CASSEAGGGVTDTQYF	TRBD2	once	16	TRBJ2-3	TRBV6-1
TGTGCCATCAACGACAGGGGCCACATGAACACTGAAGCTTTCTTT	CAINDRGHMNTEAFF	TRBD1	.	15	TRBJ1-1	TRBV10-3
TGTGCCAGCAGCTCGGACAGGTCCTCTGGGGCCAACGTCCTGACTTTC	CASSSDRSSGANVLTF	TRBD1	.	16	TRBJ2-6	TRBV9
TGTGCCAGCAGCTTGGGGGGCGCGGCCACTGAAGCTTTCTTT	CASSLGGAATEAFF	.	.	14	TRBJ1-1	TRBV5-4
TGTGCCAGCAGTGGCGGACCCAGGGCTGGGACCTACAATGAGCAGTTCTTC	CASSGGPRAGTYNEQFF	.	.	17	TRBJ2-1	TRBV27
TGTGCCAGCAGCTTTAGACCGGGGCCCGATAATTCACCCCTCCACTTT	CASSFRPGPDNSPLHF	.	.	16	TRBJ1-6	TRBV5-6
TGTGCCAGCAGTTACGCAGGGGGCTACGAGCAGTACTTC	CASSYAGGYEQYF	TRBD1	.	13	TRBJ2-7	TRBV6-5
TGTGCCAGCAGCCTTAGTGAGGGCACTGAAGCTTTCTTT	CASSLSEGTEAFF	.	.	13	TRBJ1-1	TRBV3-1/TRBV3-2
TGTGCCAGCAGCTTAAAGGGCGGGAACACTGAAGCTTTCTTT	CASSLKGGNTEAFF	.	.	14	TRBJ1-1	TRBV7-8
TGTGCCTGGAGTGCCACTAGACACGAGCAGTACTTC	CAWSATRHEQYF	.	.	12	TRBJ2-7	TRBV30
TGTGCCATCAGTCAAACCGGGACTAGCGGCAATGAGCAGTTCTTC	CAISQTGTSGNEQFF	TRBD2	.	15	TRBJ2-1	TRBV10-3
TGTGCCAGTAGTATAGGGTCGAGCCCCTTCAGGGTCCATAATTCACCCCTCCACTTT	CASSIGSSPFRVHNSPLHF	.	.	19	TRBJ1-6	TRBV19
TGTGCCAGCAGCTTAGAAGCGGTCGTAGCCTACGAGCAGTACTTC	CASSLEAVVAYEQYF	.	.	15	TRBJ2-7	TRBV7-2
TGCGCCAGCAGCCAAGTTTGGGACAGCCGAGAGACCCAGTACTTC	CASSQVWDSRETQYF	TRBD1	.	15	TRBJ2-5	TRBV4-1
TGTGCCAGCACCCCGGGTCGACTAGCGGGTCCCCACGAGCAGTACTTC	CASTPGRLAGPHEQYF	TRBD2	few	16	TRBJ2-7	TRBV7-6
TGTGCCAGTAGTCTCGGACGGGTCACCGGGGAGCTGTTTTTT	CASSLGRVTGELFF	.	.	14	TRBJ2-2	TRBV19
TGTGCCAGCAGCGCTACAGCTATCGAGTACTTC	CASSATAIEYF	.	.	11	TRBJ2-7	TRBV6-5
TGTGCCAGCAGCCAAGATGCAGGAGGGGGCAGGAATTCACCCCTCCACTTT	CASSQDAGGGRNSPLHF	TRBD1	once	17	TRBJ1-6	TRBV3-1/TRBV3-2
TGTGCCACCTACCGACAGGGTAACGAGCAGTACTTC	CATYRQGNEQYF	TRBD1	.	12	TRBJ2-7	TRBV6-5
TGTGCCAGCAGTCGGGGAATCGGGGAGCTGTTTTTT	CASSRGIGELFF	.	.	12	TRBJ2-2	TRBV12-3/TRBV12-4